This T cell receptor beta chain comes out of a study of T cells in Graves' hyperthyroidism and ophthalmopathy. Study-wide results and caveats: Progression to ophthalmopathy was predicted a median of about 6.6 months early. A model of 13 V-J features distinguished ophthalmopathy from stable hyperthyroidism.

In its sample, this clonotype was seen a few times. Its antigen is currently unknown. The CDR3 runs to 15 residues. CDR1 and CDR2 (germline): SGHDT, YYEEEE. V lost 3 bases, J lost 6 bases, and 7 bases stayed unmatched. Exclusion criteria comprised uncontrolled infection, other autoimmune disease, pregnancy or lactation. RNA transcripts yielded amplified TCR beta CDR3 regions. HTBI primers were employed in a first-round RT-PCR of the TCR CDR3. From the multiplex PCR reads, TCRdb called clonotypes with MiXCR, one entry per CDR3 protein. The sample includes approximately 630,000 distinct CDR3 sequences, roughly 15% of them seen just once.

The gene calls are TRBV5-6 and TRBJ2-7; 12 bases agree with TRBD1. This receptor was obtained from a woman aged 30 to 39 with Graves' hyperthyroidism. The material sequenced was blood. In nucleotides, the CDR3 is TGTGCCAGCAGCTCGACGGGACAGGGGGCCAGCGAGCAGTACTTC. Its protein product is CASSSTGQGASEQYF.